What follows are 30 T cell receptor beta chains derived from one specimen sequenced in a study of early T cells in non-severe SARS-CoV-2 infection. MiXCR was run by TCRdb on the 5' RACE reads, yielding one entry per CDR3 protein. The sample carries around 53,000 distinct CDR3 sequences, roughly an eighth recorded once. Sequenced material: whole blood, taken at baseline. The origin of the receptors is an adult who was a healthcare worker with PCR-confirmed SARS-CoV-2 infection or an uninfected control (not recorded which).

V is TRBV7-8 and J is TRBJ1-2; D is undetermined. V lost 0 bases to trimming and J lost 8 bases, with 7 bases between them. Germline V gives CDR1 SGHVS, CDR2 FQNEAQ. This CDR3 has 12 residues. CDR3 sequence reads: CASSLARGGYTF. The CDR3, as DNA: TGTGCCAGCAGCTTAGCGCGTGGCGGCTACACCTTC. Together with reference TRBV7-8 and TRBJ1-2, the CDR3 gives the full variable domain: GAGVSQSPRYKVAKRGQDVALRCDPISGHVSLFWYQQALGQGPEFLTYFQNEAQLDKSGLPSDRFFAERPEGSVSTLKIQRTQQEDSAVYLCASSLARGGYTFGSGTRLTVV.

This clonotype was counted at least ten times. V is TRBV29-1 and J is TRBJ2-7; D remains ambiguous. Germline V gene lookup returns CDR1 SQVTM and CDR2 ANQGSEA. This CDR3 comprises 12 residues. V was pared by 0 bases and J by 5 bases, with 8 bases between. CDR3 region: CSVEEGQHEQYF. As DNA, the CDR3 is TGCAGCGTTGAAGAAGGGCAGCACGAGCAGTACTTC.

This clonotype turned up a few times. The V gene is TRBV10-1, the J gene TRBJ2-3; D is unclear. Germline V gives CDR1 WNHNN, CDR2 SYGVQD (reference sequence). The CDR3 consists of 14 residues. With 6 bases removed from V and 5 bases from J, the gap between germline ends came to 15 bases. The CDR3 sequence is CASSPFQMGDTQYF. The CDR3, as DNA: TGCGCCAGCAGCCCTTTCCAGATGGGAGATACGCAGTATTTT.

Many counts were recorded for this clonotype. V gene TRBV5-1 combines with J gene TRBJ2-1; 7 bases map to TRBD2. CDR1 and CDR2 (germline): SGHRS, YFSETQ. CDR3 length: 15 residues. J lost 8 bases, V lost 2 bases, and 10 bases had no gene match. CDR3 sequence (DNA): TGCGCCAGCAGCTTCGGGACTATCCAGTGGGATGAGCAGTTCTTC. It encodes CASSFGTIQWDEQFF.

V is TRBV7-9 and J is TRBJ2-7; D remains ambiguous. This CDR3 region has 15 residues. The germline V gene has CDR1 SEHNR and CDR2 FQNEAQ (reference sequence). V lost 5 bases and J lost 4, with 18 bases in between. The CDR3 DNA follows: TGTGCCAGCAGCAAGCCGGGCCTCGATCGGTACGAGCAGTACTTC. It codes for CASSKPGLDRYEQYF.

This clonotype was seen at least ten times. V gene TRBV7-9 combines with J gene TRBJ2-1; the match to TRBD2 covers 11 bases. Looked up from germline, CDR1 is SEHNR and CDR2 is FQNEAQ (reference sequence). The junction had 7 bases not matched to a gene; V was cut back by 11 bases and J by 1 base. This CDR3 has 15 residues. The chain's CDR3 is CAGSPSGRSYNEQFF. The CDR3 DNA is TGTGCCGGATCCCCTAGCGGGAGGTCCTACAATGAGCAGTTCTTC.

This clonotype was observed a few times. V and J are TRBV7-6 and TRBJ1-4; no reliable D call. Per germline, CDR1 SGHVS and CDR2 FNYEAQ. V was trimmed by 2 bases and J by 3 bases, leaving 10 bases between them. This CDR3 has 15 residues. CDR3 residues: CASSLLVGPNEKLFF. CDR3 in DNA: TGTGCCAGCAGCTTATTAGTTGGACCTAATGAAAAACTGTTTTTT. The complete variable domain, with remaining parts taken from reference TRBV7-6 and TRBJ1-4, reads GAGVSQSPRYKVTKRGQDVALRCDPISGHVSLYWYRQALGQGPEFLTYFNYEAQQDKSGLPNDRFSAERPEGSISTLTIQRTEQRDSAMYRCASSLLVGPNEKLFFGSGTQLSVL.

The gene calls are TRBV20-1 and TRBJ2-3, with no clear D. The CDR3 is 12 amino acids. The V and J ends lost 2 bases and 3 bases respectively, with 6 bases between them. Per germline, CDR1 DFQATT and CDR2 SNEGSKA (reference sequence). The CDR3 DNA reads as TGCAGTGCTAGACCAAGGACAGATACGCAGTATTTT. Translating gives CSARPRTDTQYF.

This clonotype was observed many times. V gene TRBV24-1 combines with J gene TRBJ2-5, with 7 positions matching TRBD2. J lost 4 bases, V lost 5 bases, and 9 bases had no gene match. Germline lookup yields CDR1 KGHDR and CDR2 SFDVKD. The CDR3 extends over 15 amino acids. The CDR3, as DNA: TGTGCCACCAGTGTAGTAGGACTAGGTCTAGAGACCCAGTACTTC. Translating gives CATSVVGLGLETQYF.

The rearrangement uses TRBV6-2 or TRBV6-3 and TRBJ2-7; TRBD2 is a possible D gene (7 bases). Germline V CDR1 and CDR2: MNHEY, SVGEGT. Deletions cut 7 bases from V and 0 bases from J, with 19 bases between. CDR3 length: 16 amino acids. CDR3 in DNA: TGTGCCAGCACCCTGGGGGCTAGCGGCAGCTCCTACGAGCAGTACTTC. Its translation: CASTLGASGSSYEQYF.

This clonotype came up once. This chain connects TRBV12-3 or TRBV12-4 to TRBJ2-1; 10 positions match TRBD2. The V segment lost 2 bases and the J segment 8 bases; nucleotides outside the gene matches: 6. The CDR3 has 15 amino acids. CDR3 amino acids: CASSLLAGEEDEQFF. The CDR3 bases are TGTGCCAGCAGTTTACTAGCGGGAGAGGAGGATGAGCAGTTCTTC.

The CDR3 region is CASSRDLPDTQYF. The CDR3 bases are TGTGCCAGCTCCCGGGACTTACCAGATACGCAGTATTTT. The gene calls are TRBV18 and TRBJ2-3, with a weak D call TRBD2 (6 bases). The CDR3 consists of 13 residues. Germline CDR1 reads KGHSH; CDR2 reads LQKENI. The V end was cut by 6 bases, the J end by 4 bases, with 11 bases between.

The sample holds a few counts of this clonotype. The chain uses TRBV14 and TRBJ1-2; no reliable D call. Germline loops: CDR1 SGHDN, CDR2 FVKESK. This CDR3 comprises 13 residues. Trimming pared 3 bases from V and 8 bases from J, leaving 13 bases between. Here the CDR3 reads CASSQGYMSGYTF. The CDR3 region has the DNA TGTGCCAGCAGCCAGGGGTACATGTCGGGCTACACCTTC.

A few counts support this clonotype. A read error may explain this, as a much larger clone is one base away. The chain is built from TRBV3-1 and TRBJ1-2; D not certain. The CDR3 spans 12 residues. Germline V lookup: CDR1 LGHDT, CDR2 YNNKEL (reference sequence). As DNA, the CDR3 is TGTGTCAGCAGCCAAGGCCCGGAACGCTACACCTTC. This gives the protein CVSSQGPERYTF.

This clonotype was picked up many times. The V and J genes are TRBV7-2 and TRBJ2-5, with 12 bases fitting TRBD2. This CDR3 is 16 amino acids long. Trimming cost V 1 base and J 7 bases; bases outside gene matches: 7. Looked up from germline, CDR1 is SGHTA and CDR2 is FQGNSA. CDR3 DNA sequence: TGTGCCAGCAGCTTAGGTCTAGCGGGAGGGCTGGGGACCCAGTACTTC. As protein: CASSLGLAGGLGTQYF.

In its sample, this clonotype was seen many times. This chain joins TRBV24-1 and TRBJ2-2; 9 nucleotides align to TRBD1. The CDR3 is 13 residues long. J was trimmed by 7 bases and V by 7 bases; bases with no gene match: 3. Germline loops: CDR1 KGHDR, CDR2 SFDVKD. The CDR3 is CATRQGAGGELFF. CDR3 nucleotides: TGTGCCACCAGACAGGGGGCCGGCGGGGAGCTGTTTTTT.

The CDR3 DNA is TGTGCCAGCGGGCAAGAGACCCAGTACTTC. This gives the protein CASGQETQYF. The chain combines TRBV7-2 with TRBJ2-5; the D is unclear. The CDR3 has 10 amino acids. Germline assignment: CDR1 SGHTA and CDR2 FQGNSA. V gave up 8 bases and J gave up 2 bases, with 3 bases separating them.

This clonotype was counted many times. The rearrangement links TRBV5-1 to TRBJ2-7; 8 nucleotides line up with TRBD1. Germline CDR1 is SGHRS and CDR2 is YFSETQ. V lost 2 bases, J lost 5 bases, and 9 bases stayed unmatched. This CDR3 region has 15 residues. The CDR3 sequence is CASSFRGQGVHEQYF. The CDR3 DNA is TGCGCCAGCAGCTTCCGAGGACAGGGCGTCCACGAGCAGTACTTC.

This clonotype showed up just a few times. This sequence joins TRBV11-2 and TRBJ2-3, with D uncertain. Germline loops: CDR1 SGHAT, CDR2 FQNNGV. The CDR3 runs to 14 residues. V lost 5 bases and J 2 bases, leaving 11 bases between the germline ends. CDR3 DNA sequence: TGTGCCAGCAGCCCAGGATCTTTCACAGATACGCAGTATTTT. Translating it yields CASSPGSFTDTQYF. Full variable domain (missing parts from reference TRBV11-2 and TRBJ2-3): EAGVAQSPRYKIIEKRQSVAFWCNPISGHATLYWYQQILGQGPKLLIQFQNNGVVDDSQLPKDRFSAERLKGVDSTLKIQPAKLEDSAVYLCASSPGSFTDTQYFGPGTRLTVL.

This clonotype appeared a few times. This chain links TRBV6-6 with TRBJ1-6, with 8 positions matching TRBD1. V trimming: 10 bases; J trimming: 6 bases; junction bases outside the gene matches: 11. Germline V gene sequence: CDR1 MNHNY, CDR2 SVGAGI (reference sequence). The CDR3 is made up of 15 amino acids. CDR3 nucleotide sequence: TGTGCCACGAATAGGGGAGGACAGGGTAATTCACCCCTCCACTTT. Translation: CATNRGGQGNSPLHF.

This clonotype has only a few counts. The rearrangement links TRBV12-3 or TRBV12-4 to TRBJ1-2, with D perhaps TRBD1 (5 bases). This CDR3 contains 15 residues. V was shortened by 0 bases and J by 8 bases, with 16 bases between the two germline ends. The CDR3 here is CASSLAQGFLGGYTF. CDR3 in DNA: TGTGCCAGCAGTTTAGCCCAGGGTTTTCTAGGAGGCTACACCTTC.

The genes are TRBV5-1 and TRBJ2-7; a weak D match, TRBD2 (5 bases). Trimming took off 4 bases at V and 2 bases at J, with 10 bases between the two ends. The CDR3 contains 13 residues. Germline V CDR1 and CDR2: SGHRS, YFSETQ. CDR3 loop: CASSPEVAYEQYF. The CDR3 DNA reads TGCGCCAGCAGCCCGGAGGTTGCCTACGAGCAGTACTTC.

The CDR3, as DNA: TGCAGTGCTAGAGGGACTAGCGGGATCGGCGGGGAGCTGTTTTTT. The encoded protein is CSARGTSGIGGELFF. The V gene is TRBV20-1, the J gene TRBJ2-2; 12 bases line up with TRBD2. With V trimmed by 1 base and J by 7 bases, 4 bases remained unmatched. Germline V lookup: CDR1 DFQATT, CDR2 SNEGSKA (reference sequence). The CDR3 totals 15 residues.

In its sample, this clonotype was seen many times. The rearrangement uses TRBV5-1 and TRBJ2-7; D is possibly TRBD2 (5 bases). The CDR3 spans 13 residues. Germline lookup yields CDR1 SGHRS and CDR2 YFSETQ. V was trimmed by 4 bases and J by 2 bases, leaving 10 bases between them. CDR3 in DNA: TGCGCCAGCAGCCCTGAAGCGGCCTACGAGCAGTACTTC. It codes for CASSPEAAYEQYF.

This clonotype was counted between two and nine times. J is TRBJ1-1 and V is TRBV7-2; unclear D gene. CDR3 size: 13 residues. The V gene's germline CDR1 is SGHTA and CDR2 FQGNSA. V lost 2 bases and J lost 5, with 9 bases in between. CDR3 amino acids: CASSLPPHTEAFF. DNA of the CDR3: TGTGCCAGCAGCTTACCCCCTCATACTGAAGCTTTCTTT.

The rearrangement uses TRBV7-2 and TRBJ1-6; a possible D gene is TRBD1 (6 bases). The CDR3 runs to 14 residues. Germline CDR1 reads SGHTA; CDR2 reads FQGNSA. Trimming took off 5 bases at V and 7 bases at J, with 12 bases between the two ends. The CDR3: CASSLRQENSPLHF. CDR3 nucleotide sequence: TGTGCCAGCAGCCTCCGACAGGAGAATTCACCCCTCCACTTT.

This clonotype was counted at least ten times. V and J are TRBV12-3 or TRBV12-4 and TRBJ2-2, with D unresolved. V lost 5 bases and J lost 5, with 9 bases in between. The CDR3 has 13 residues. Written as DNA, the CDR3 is TGTGCCAGCAGTCAGACCGGGACCGGGGAGCTGTTTTTT. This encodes CASSQTGTGELFF.

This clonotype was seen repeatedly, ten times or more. The CDR3 bases are TGTGCCAGCAGTTTTAGGCCTTTGGAGCAGTTCTTC. Residues: CASSFRPLEQFF. This chain joins TRBV28 and TRBJ2-1; no firm D call. The V end lost 3 bases, the J end lost 10 bases, and 10 bases lay between the germline ends. From germline, CDR1 is MDHEN and CDR2 SYDVKM. The CDR3 consists of 12 residues.

The CDR3 DNA sequence: TGTGCCAGCAGCCAAGGGTTAGCGGCAATCACCGGGGAGCTGTTTTTT. Translated: CASSQGLAAITGELFF. This chain connects TRBV3-1 to TRBJ2-2, with D possibly TRBD2 on 6 matching bases. The CDR3 has 16 amino acids. The germline V gene has CDR1 LGHDT and CDR2 YNNKEL (reference sequence). Trimming stripped 1 base from V and 4 bases from J, with 13 bases between.

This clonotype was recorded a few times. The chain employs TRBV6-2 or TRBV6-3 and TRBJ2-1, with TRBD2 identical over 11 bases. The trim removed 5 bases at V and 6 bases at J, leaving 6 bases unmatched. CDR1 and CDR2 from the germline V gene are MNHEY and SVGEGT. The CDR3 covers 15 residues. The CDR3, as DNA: TGTGCCAGCAGTGGGACTAGCGGAATTCGCAATGAGCAGTTCTTC. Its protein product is CASSGTSGIRNEQFF.